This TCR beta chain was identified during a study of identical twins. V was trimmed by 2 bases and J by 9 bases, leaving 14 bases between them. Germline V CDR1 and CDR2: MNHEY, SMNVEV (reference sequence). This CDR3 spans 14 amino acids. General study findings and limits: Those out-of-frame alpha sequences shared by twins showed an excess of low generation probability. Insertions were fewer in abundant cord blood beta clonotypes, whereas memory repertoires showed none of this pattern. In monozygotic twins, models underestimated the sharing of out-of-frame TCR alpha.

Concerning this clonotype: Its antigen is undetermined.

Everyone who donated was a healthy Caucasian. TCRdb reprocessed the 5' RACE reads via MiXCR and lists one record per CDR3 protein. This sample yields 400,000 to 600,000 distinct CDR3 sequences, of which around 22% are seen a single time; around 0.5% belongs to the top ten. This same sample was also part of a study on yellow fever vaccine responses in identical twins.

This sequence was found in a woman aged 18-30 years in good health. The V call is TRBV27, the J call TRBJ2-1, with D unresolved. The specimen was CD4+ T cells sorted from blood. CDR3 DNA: TGTGCCAGCAGTTTAATACAGCTAAACGGTGAGCAGTTCTTC. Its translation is CASSLIQLNGEQFF.